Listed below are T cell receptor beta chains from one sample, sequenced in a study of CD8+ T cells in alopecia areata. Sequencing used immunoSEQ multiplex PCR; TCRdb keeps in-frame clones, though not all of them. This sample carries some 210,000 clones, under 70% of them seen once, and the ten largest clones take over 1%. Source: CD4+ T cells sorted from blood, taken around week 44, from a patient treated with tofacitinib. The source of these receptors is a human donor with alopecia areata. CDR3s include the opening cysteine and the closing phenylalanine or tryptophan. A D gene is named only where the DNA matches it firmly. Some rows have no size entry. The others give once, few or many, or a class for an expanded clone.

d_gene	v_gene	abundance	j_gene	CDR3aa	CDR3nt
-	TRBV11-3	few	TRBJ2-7	CASSFHRDGEQYF	TGTGCCAGCAGCTTTCACAGGGACGGCGAGCAGTACTTC
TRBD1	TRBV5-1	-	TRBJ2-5	CASSLEGQGARETQYF	TGCGCCAGCAGCTTGGAGGGTCAGGGGGCTAGGGAGACCCAGTACTTC
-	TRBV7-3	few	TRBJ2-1	CASSRGQIPYNEQFF	TGTGCCAGCAGCCGGGGGCAGATTCCCTACAATGAGCAGTTCTTC
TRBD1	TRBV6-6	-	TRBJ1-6	CASSTGTEYNSPLHF	TGTGCCAGCAGCACCGGGACAGAGTATAATTCACCCCTCCACTTT
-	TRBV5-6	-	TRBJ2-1	CASTPAGMAYNEQFF	TGTGCCAGCACCCCAGCTGGGATGGCCTACAATGAGCAGTTCTTC
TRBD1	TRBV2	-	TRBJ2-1	CASSETGTAFF	TGTGCCAGCAGTGAAACCGGGACAGCGTTCTTC
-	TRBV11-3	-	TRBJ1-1	CASSRRTVNTEAFF	TGTGCCAGCAGCCGACGGACGGTGAACACTGAAGCTTTCTTT
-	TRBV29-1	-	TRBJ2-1	CSVDLAGENEQFF	TGCAGCGTTGACTTGGCAGGGGAGAATGAGCAGTTCTTC
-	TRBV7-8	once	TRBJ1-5	CASSFGSGQSNQPQHF	TGTGCCAGCAGCTTCGGTAGTGGGCAGAGCAATCAGCCCCAGCATTTT
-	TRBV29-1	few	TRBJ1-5	CSVEENSNQPQHF	TGCAGCGTTGAAGAAAATAGCAATCAGCCCCAGCATTTT
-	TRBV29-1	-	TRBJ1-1	CSGTHNTEAFF	TGCAGCGGAACCCATAACACTGAAGCTTTCTTT
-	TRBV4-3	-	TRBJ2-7	CASSQDVRGAEQYF	TGCGCCAGCAGCCAAGATGTGAGAGGGGCCGAGCAGTACTTC
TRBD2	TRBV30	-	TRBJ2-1	CAWTSGGSNEQFF	TGTGCCTGGACTAGCGGGGGGAGCAATGAGCAGTTCTTC
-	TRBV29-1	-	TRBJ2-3	CSVEGRQSTDTQYF	TGCAGCGTTGAAGGTCGTCAGTCCACAGATACGCAGTATTTT
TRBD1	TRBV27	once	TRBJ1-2	CASSSRQGDGYTF	TGTGCCAGCAGTTCCCGACAGGGGGATGGCTACACCTTC